These T cell receptor beta chains were read from a single sample in a study of T cell repertoires in cytomegalovirus infection. One entry per CDR3 protein results from TCRdb running MiXCR on the reads. The sample has some 400,000 distinct CDR3 sequences, roughly 31% seen once; the top ten hold about an eighth. The sequenced sample consisted of PBMCs. These receptors were taken from a human donor in good health (CMV status not recorded). Some clones in this sample may be carry-over from other donors' samples. CDR3s include the opening cysteine and the closing phenylalanine or tryptophan. D genes are given only for firm matches. Size tells how often a clone was seen (once, few, many) or the class of an expanded clone, and some rows leave it out.

v_gene	d_gene	abundance	j_gene	CDR3aa	CDR3nt
TRBV13	.	.	TRBJ1-4	CASSPTQGVGEKLFF	TGTGCCAGCAGCCCCACACAGGGAGTTGGGGAAAAACTGTTTTTT
TRBV6-4	.	.	TRBJ2-2	CASSDDGPEGTGELFF	TGTGCCAGCAGTGACGACGGCCCAGAGGGCACCGGGGAGCTGTTTTTT
TRBV11-3	.	many	TRBJ1-1	CASSFEGSTEAFF	TGTGCCAGCAGCTTCGAGGGGTCGACTGAAGCTTTCTTT
TRBV4-3	.	.	TRBJ1-1	CASSQDRQMNTEAFF	TGCGCCAGCAGCCAAGATCGACAGATGAACACTGAAGCTTTCTTT
TRBV7-8	.	.	TRBJ1-1	CASSLAPGPEEAFF	TGTGCCAGCAGCTTAGCCCCAGGGCCAGAGGAAGCTTTCTTT
TRBV7-6	.	many	TRBJ2-6	CASSLGGGAGANVLTF	TGTGCCAGCAGCTTAGGAGGAGGGGCTGGGGCCAACGTCCTGACTTTC
TRBV12-3/TRBV12-4	.	few	TRBJ1-2	CASRPANYGYTF	TGTGCCAGCAGGCCAGCTAACTATGGCTACACCTTC
TRBV7-8	TRBD1	many	TRBJ2-2	CASSRPPSRGTGDTGELFF	TGTGCCAGCAGCCGACCACCTTCTAGGGGGACAGGGGACACCGGGGAGCTGTTTTTT
TRBV9	TRBD1	.	TRBJ1-6	CASSATGVHSPLHF	TGTGCCAGCAGCGCTACAGGGGTTCATTCACCCCTCCACTTT
TRBV9	.	.	TRBJ1-6	CASSVRVDNSPLHF	TGTGCCAGCAGCGTAAGGGTCGATAATTCACCCCTCCACTTT
TRBV6-5	.	few	TRBJ1-1	CASSYSIGQNTEAFF	TGTGCCAGCAGTTACTCGATTGGGCAGAACACTGAAGCTTTCTTT